Presented here are 3 T cell receptor beta chains from one specimen sequenced in a study of regulatory T cells in long-lasting Graves disease. Time point indicated: newly diagnosed GD, antithyroid drugs for less than 3 months. Scientists built the TCR library using RNA that was extracted from PBMCs. For TCR beta, libraries came from iRepertoire HTBI primers and Arm-PCR of CDR3 regions. Each CDR3 protein is one row after TCRdb ran MiXCR on the multiplex PCR reads. The sample has around 500,000 distinct CDR3 sequences; more than 15% are singletons. The data also belong to a second study, concerning T cells in Graves' hyperthyroidism and ophthalmopathy.

Source: peripheral blood mononuclear cells (PBMCs), taken at new diagnosis, from a patient treated with antithyroid drugs. Receptors originate from a woman aged 35 to 60 with Graves disease.

The DNA of the CDR3 is TGTGCCAGTAGTGCACCGCGGACAGAATGGTCTAATTCACCCCTCCACTTT. Translation: CASSAPRTEWSNSPLHF. This rearrangement joins TRBV19 to TRBJ1-6, with D possibly being TRBD1 (6 bases). CDR1 is LNHDA and CDR2 is SQIVND in the germline V gene (reference sequence). The CDR3 length is 17 residues. Trimming left V 5 bases short and J 6 bases short, with 20 bases between. The complete variable domain, with remaining parts taken from reference TRBV19 and TRBJ1-6, reads DGGITQSPKYLFRKEGQNVTLSCEQNLNHDAMYWYRQDPGQGLRLIYYSQIVNDFQKGDIAEGYSVSREKKESFPLTVTSAQKNPTAFYLCASSAPRTEWSNSPLHFGNGTRLTVT.

At least ten counts were recorded for this clonotype. V gene TRBV28 combines with J gene TRBJ1-3; D gene uncertain. Germline CDR1 is MDHEN and CDR2 is SYDVKM. The CDR3 consists of 14 residues. Trimming shortened V by 11 bases and J by 0 bases, and 14 bases separated the two germline ends. The CDR3 here is CAVGRRYSGNTIYF. CDR3 nucleotides: TGTGCCGTCGGGCGGCGATACTCTGGAAACACCATATATTTT.

This clonotype came up a few times. This sequence joins TRBV6-2 or TRBV6-3 and TRBJ2-3, with D unresolved. V was cut by 1 base and J by 6 bases, with 8 bases left in between. The CDR3 has 13 residues. Looked up from germline, CDR1 is MNHEY and CDR2 is SVGEGT. The CDR3 spells CASSYYAWDTQYF. The CDR3 DNA is TGTGCCAGCAGTTACTATGCGTGGGATACGCAGTATTTT.